The 24 T cell receptor beta chains given below trace back to one sample, sequenced in a study of shared clonotypes between healthy human individuals. Sequenced by immunoSEQ multiplex PCR; TCRdb stores in-frame clones only, minus some. The profile shows under 2,000,000 clones, roughly 95% of them singletons. Terminally differentiated effector memory CD45RA+ cells were left out of the naive CD8 fraction, which was CD45RO-negative and positively selected for CCR7. What was sequenced was naive CD8+ T cells sorted from blood. The receptors come from a man aged 18 to 30 in good health.

CDR3 DNA sequence: TGTGCCAGCAGCTTAGGGACAGGGACCAGAAACACCATATATTTT. It is translated as CASSLGTGTRNTIYF. The genes are TRBV13 and TRBJ1-3, with TRBD1 matching over 7 bases. With 0 bases clipped from V and 5 bases from J, the junction kept 4 bases outside the gene matches. The CDR3 extends over 15 amino acids. Germline loops: CDR1 PRHDT, CDR2 FYEKMQ (reference sequence).

The chain uses TRBV6-1 and TRBJ1-1; no reliable D call. Germline V CDR1 and CDR2: MNHNS, SASEGT. This CDR3 has 15 amino acids. V shed 0 bases and J shed 0 bases, with 8 bases lying between them. CDR3 sequence (DNA): TGTGCCAGCAGTGAAGCGAGGCTACTGAACACTGAAGCTTTCTTT. Protein: CASSEARLLNTEAFF.

The V call is TRBV5-4, the J call TRBJ2-2; the match to TRBD2 covers 10 bases. Trimming removed 4 bases from V and 6 bases from J; junction bases left unmatched: 9. The germline gives CDR1 SGHNT, CDR2 YYREEE (reference sequence). This CDR3 is built from 16 residues. CDR3 loop: CASSLEVGLAPGELFF. The CDR3, as DNA: TGTGCCAGCAGCCTCGAAGTGGGACTAGCGCCCGGGGAGCTGTTTTTT.

V and J are TRBV7-6 and TRBJ2-7; TRBD2 might be the D (6 bases). The CDR3 contains 14 residues. Germline loops: CDR1 SGHVS, CDR2 FNYEAQ. V shed 5 bases and J shed 0 bases, with 11 bases lying between them. The CDR3 nucleotides are TGTGCCAGCAGCCCGCGACTAGACTCCTACGAGCAGTACTTC. Translation: CASSPRLDSYEQYF.

In its sample, this clone was seen a few times. The J gene is TRBJ2-7, the V gene TRBV6-1; TRBD1 matches 7 bases. Germline trimming cut 3 bases from V and 0 bases from J; bases unmatched to any gene: 11. Germline CDR1 and CDR2: MNHNS and SASEGT. CDR3 size: 17 residues. The CDR3 loop reads CASSEFLLNRGSYEQYF. The CDR3 bases are TGTGCCAGCAGTGAGTTCCTGCTAAACAGGGGCTCCTACGAGCAGTACTTC.

This chain connects TRBV6-5 to TRBJ2-1; TRBD2 agrees at 7 bases. With 3 bases clipped from V and 4 bases from J, the junction kept 3 bases outside the gene matches. The CDR3 is 14 residues long. Germline-derived CDR1 and CDR2 are MNHEY and SVGAGI. In nucleotides, the CDR3 is TGTGCCAGCAGTTATCGGGAGGCTTACAATGAGCAGTTCTTC. Protein product: CASSYREAYNEQFF.

The chain has TRBV5-6 and TRBJ2-4, with 9 nucleotides matching TRBD1. The CDR3 is 15 residues long. Germline CDR1 is SGHDT and CDR2 is YYEEEE. V shed 4 bases, J shed 3 bases, and the junction held 5 bases outside the gene matches. The CDR3 bases are TGTGCCAGCAGCGCCTGGACAGGGGACAAAAACATTCAGTACTTC. Encoded protein: CASSAWTGDKNIQYF. The whole variable domain, filled in from reference TRBV5-6 and TRBJ2-4, reads DAGVTQSPTHLIKTRGQQVTLRCSPKSGHDTVSWYQQALGQGPQFIFQYYEEEERQRGNFPDRFSGHQFPNYSSELNVNALLLGDSALYLCASSAWTGDKNIQYFGAGTRLSVL.

This chain links TRBV19 with TRBJ2-1; possible D gene TRBD1, 6 bases. The V gene's germline CDR1 is LNHDA and CDR2 SQIVND (reference sequence). The CDR3 consists of 16 residues. V lost 1 base to trimming and J lost 6 bases, with 16 bases between them. The CDR3 spells CASSIGGRPGINEQFF. The CDR3, as DNA: TGTGCCAGTAGTATAGGGGGGCGTCCTGGGATCAATGAGCAGTTCTTC. Full variable domain (outside the CDR3, taken from reference TRBV19 and TRBJ2-1): DGGITQSPKYLFRKEGQNVTLSCEQNLNHDAMYWYRQDPGQGLRLIYYSQIVNDFQKGDIAEGYSVSREKKESFPLTVTSAQKNPTAFYLCASSIGGRPGINEQFFGPGTRLTVL.

The chain is built from TRBV9 and TRBJ2-2, with 10 bases identical to TRBD1. Germline CDR1 is SGDLS and CDR2 is YYNGEE. The CDR3 contains 19 residues. V lost 4 bases to trimming and J lost 4 bases; unmatched junction nucleotides: 16. CDR3 nucleotide sequence: TGTGCCAGCAGCCCCCATGGGGAACCGGGGACAGGGGCCACCGGGGAGCTGTTTTTT. It encodes CASSPHGEPGTGATGELFF.

The chain employs TRBV7-8 and TRBJ2-2; 9 nucleotides agree with TRBD2. The V segment lost 3 bases and the J segment 6 bases; nucleotides outside the gene matches: 8. In germline, CDR1 is SGHVS, CDR2 FQNEAQ. This CDR3 contains 16 residues. The CDR3 DNA reads TGTGCCAGCAGCTTTCTCTTAGCGGGAGTACCCGGGGAGCTGTTTTTT. It is translated as CASSFLLAGVPGELFF.

This chain uses TRBV4-1 with TRBJ1-4; 7 bases align to TRBD1. Germline V gene data show CDR1 as MGHRA and CDR2 as YSYEKL. The junction had 11 bases not matched to a gene; V was cut back by 0 bases and J by 7 bases. The CDR3 spans 17 residues. CDR3 in amino acids: CASSQEVLRGLGEKLFF. The CDR3, as DNA: TGCGCCAGCAGCCAAGAGGTCCTGAGGGGGCTAGGTGAAAAACTGTTTTTT.

The chain uses TRBV6-5 and TRBJ2-5; D assignment may be TRBD1 or TRBD2 (5 bases each). The V gene lost 2 bases and the J gene lost 1 base, with 14 bases spanning the gap. This CDR3 comprises 16 residues. Germline V gene sequence: CDR1 MNHEY, CDR2 SVGAGI. The CDR3 bases are TGTGCCAGCAGTTACCGGGACCGCTCCCGCCAAGAGACCCAGTACTTC. This translates into CASSYRDRSRQETQYF.

Worth noting for this clone: Other DNA sequences from this sample encode an identical CDR3 as well. The chain has TRBV4-3 and TRBJ2-7; D gene unclear. This CDR3 has 13 amino acids. V was cut by 1 base and J by 2 bases, with 6 bases left in between. CDR1 and CDR2 (germline): LGHNA, YSLEER. The CDR3 sequence is CASSQGVAYEQYF. CDR3 coding DNA: TGCGCCAGCAGCCAAGGGGTAGCCTACGAGCAGTACTTC.

This chain uses TRBV5-6 with TRBJ2-3; 8 nucleotides align to TRBD2. V was pared by 5 bases and J by 2 bases, with 7 bases of the junction left unmatched. There are 15 residues in the CDR3. Germline lookup yields CDR1 SGHDT and CDR2 YYEEEE. CDR3 amino acids: CASSPTSGPTDTQYF. DNA of the CDR3: TGTGCCAGCAGTCCTACTAGCGGACCCACAGATACGCAGTATTTT. The full variable domain, rest sourced from reference TRBV5-6 and TRBJ2-3, is DAGVTQSPTHLIKTRGQQVTLRCSPKSGHDTVSWYQQALGQGPQFIFQYYEEEERQRGNFPDRFSGHQFPNYSSELNVNALLLGDSALYLCASSPTSGPTDTQYFGPGTRLTVL.

This sequence joins TRBV7-9 and TRBJ1-4; a possible D gene is TRBD1 (5 bases). The CDR3 spans 16 residues. The V gene lost 5 bases and the J gene lost 5 bases, with 18 bases spanning the gap. In germline, CDR1 is SEHNR, CDR2 FQNEAQ (reference sequence). The DNA for the CDR3 is TGTGCCAGCAGCCCCAACCCCGGGACGCCAAATGAAAAACTGTTTTTT. Translated: CASSPNPGTPNEKLFF.

Notes on this clone: Other DNA sequences from this sample encode an identical CDR3 as well. The V and J genes are TRBV6-5 and TRBJ1-1, with D possibly TRBD1 on 5 matching bases. Germline V gene data show CDR1 as MNHEY and CDR2 as SVGAGI. The CDR3 totals 13 residues. V lost 2 bases to trimming and J lost 5 bases, with 9 bases between them. The CDR3 is CASSYGGGTEAFF. The CDR3 DNA is TGTGCCAGCAGTTACGGGGGGGGGACTGAAGCTTTCTTT.

The V and J genes are TRBV19 and TRBJ1-1; D might be TRBD1 (5 bases). CDR3 length: 14 amino acids. The germline V gene has CDR1 LNHDA and CDR2 SQIVND (reference sequence). V was cut by 0 bases and J by 8 bases, with 13 bases left in between. The CDR3 loop reads CASSIEGPVSEAFF. CDR3 bases: TGTGCCAGTAGTATAGAGGGGCCGGTGTCCGAAGCTTTCTTT.

This rearrangement joins TRBV15 to TRBJ1-2; D unclear. CDR1 and CDR2 from the germline V gene are LNHNV and YYDKDF (reference sequence). Deletions cut 0 bases from V and 8 bases from J, with 10 bases between. The CDR3 is made up of 13 amino acids. CDR3 amino acids: CATSRDVGAGYTF. The DNA for the CDR3 is TGTGCCACCAGCAGAGATGTCGGCGCGGGCTACACCTTC.

The V and J genes are TRBV11-2 and TRBJ2-2; D is ambiguous. CDR1 and CDR2 (germline): SGHAT, FQNNGV. The ends were cut back, 5 bases at V and 4 bases at J, with 5 bases in the middle. The CDR3 covers 12 residues. The CDR3 DNA reads as TGTGCCAGCAGCCCCTTCACCGGGGAGCTGTTTTTT. It is translated as CASSPFTGELFF.

This clone was seen only once. The chain recombines TRBV5-6 with TRBJ2-5; TRBD1 aligns across 12 bases. Losses at the gene ends were 5 bases for V and 5 bases for J; bases not matched to a gene: 4. CDR1 and CDR2 (germline): SGHDT, YYEEEE. The CDR3 has 14 amino acids. In nucleotides, the CDR3 is TGTGCCAGCAGGGCGGGACAGGGGGCCGAGACCCAGTACTTC. Translated: CASRAGQGAETQYF.

The chain has TRBV11-2 and TRBJ1-2; a possible D gene is TRBD1 (5 bases). CDR3 length equals 14 residues. V was cut by 1 base and J by 0 bases, with 6 bases left in between. The germline CDR1 and CDR2 sequences are SGHAT and FQNNGV. The CDR3 is CASSLVGANYGYTF. Here the CDR3 DNA reads TGTGCCAGCAGCTTAGTAGGGGCTAACTATGGCTACACCTTC.

The V gene is TRBV4-1, the J gene TRBJ1-1, with D hard to call. CDR1 is MGHRA, CDR2 YSYEKL, per germline. Deletions cut 4 bases from V and 4 bases from J, with 13 bases between. The CDR3 is 14 amino acids. The CDR3 DNA is TGCGCCAGCAGCCTTCTGGTGGGCGGCACTGAAGCTTTCTTT. Encoded protein: CASSLLVGGTEAFF.

In the case of this clone: Different DNA sequences within this sample yield the same CDR3. The V and J genes are TRBV5-8 and TRBJ2-5; weak D call: TRBD1 (6 bases). Germline V CDR1 and CDR2: SGHTS, YDEGEE. Trimming removed 0 bases at V and 3 bases at J, with 6 bases between. The CDR3 runs to 13 residues. The CDR3 spells CASSLDREETQYF. CDR3 DNA: TGTGCCAGCAGCTTGGACAGGGAAGAGACCCAGTACTTC.

The chain uses TRBV5-3 and TRBJ1-3; D remains unclear. TRBV5-3 carries the ORF label, with uncertain function. V lost 4 bases and J lost 2, with 31 bases in between. The CDR3 runs 21 residues. The CDR3 loop is CARSPPCNRAEPQGTGNTIYF. The CDR3 DNA reads as TGTGCCAGAAGCCCCCCCTGCAACAGAGCCGAGCCCCAAGGAACTGGAAACACCATATATTTT.